A selection of T cell receptor beta chains follows, all from one sample in a study of sequential checkpoint blockade in melanoma. Profiled with immunoSEQ multiplex PCR; TCRdb holds only in-frame clones, not every one. The sample consists of 25,000 to 35,000 clones, roughly four fifths of them appearing once. The material sequenced was CD8+ T cells sorted from blood (inferred from file names), taken from a patient given nivolumab and ipilimumab in sequence. These receptors all come from a human donor with melanoma. Both conserved end residues are part of each CDR3. The D gene is left open where the match is weak. Clone size is given for some rows only: seen once, a few or many times, or a class if the clone is expanded.

j_call | clone_size | v_call | d_call | cdr3_nt | cdr3_aa
TRBJ1-1 | . | TRBV27 | . | TGTGCCAGCAGTTTATCGATCGGGATGGAAGCTTTCTTT | CASSLSIGMEAFF
TRBJ2-3 | . | TRBV5-8 | TRBD1 | TGTGCCAGCAGCTCTTACAGGGGATTAAGTTCAGATACGCAGTATTTT | CASSSYRGLSSDTQYF
TRBJ1-5 | . | TRBV19 | . | TGTGCCAGTAGTCCAATCCCCAATCAGCCCCAGCATTTT | CASSPIPNQPQHF
TRBJ2-7 | . | TRBV21-1 | . | TGTGCCAGCAGCCCCCCGGGACAGGGTTCCTACGAGCAGTACTTC | CASSPPGQGSYEQYF
TRBJ2-2 | . | TRBV6-4 | TRBD1 | TGTGCCAGCAGTGAAGGGGGCAACACCGGGGAGCTGTTTTTT | CASSEGGNTGELFF
TRBJ2-5 | . | TRBV6-5 | . | TGTGCCAGCTTCAGGGGCCGGAACTTTCAAGAGACCCAGTACTTC | CASFRGRNFQETQYF
TRBJ2-1 | . | TRBV28 | TRBD2 | TGTGCCAGCAGTCCGGGACTAGGGGGCAATGAGCAGTTCTTC | CASSPGLGGNEQFF
TRBJ1-1 | . | TRBV19 | . | TGTGCCAGTAGTTCGGGGGGGAACACTGAAGCTTTCTTT | CASSSGGNTEAFF
TRBJ2-3 | few | TRBV11-2 | TRBD2 | TGTGCCAGCAGCTTAGTCGGCGGGGGGGCCTGGGATACGCAGTATTTT | CASSLVGGGAWDTQYF
TRBJ2-1 | once | TRBV25-1 | TRBD2 | TGTGCCAGCTCTCGGGGGGAAAGAGCGGGACCGTACAATGAGCAGTTCTTC | CASSRGERAGPYNEQFF
TRBJ1-1 | few | TRBV7-9 | . | TGTGCCAGCAGCTTAGAATTGGGCCTGAACACTGAAGCTTTCTTT | CASSLELGLNTEAFF
TRBJ2-7 | . | TRBV6-5 | TRBD2 | TGTGCCAGCAGCCCTTTAGCGGGAGGACAAGGGGAGCAGTACTTC | CASSPLAGGQGEQYF
TRBJ1-2 | . | TRBV5-1 | . | TGCGCCAGCACCGGACAGTCCTCGGTCTTCGGCTACACCTTC | CASTGQSSVFGYTF
TRBJ2-7 | few | TRBV7-6 | . | TGTGCCAGCAGCTTTGGGCAGGGCTACGAGCAGTACTTC | CASSFGQGYEQYF
TRBJ1-1 | . | TRBV6-6 | TRBD1 | TGTGCCAGCAGCCGGGACAGGGTTCCGGATGGGACTGAAGCTTTCTTT | CASSRDRVPDGTEAFF
TRBJ1-1 | . | TRBV23-1 | . | TGCGCCAGCAGTCAGCCTCGGGACATTCTCGAGAAGGCCACTGAAGCTTTCTTT | CASSQPRDILEKATEAFF
TRBJ2-7 | . | TRBV15 | TRBD2 | TGTGCCACCAGCTCGCGGGGGGGACCCTACGAGCAGTACTTC | CATSSRGGPYEQYF
TRBJ2-2 | . | TRBV7-8 | TRBD1 | TGTGCCAGCAGTAAAGTAGGGGGCCGGACCGGGGAGCTGTTTTTT | CASSKVGGRTGELFF
TRBJ2-3 | . | TRBV6-5 | . | TGTGCCACCTCATCACTAGGAATGGAAGATACGCAGTATTTT | CATSSLGMEDTQYF
TRBJ1-1 | . | TRBV13 | . | TGTGCCAGCAGCTCGCGGGGCGTCCAGGACACTGGAGCTTTCTTT | CASSSRGVQDTGAFF
TRBJ2-7 | . | TRBV27 | TRBD2 | TGTGCCAGCAGTTTAGGGCTACTAGCGGGACGCTACGAGCAGTACTTC | CASSLGLLAGRYEQYF
TRBJ2-1 | . | TRBV7-3 | TRBD2 | TGTGCCAGCAGCCAGAGGGAGCGGGAGGTTTACAATGAGCAGTTCTTC | CASSQREREVYNEQFF
TRBJ1-5 | . | TRBV15 | . | TGTGCCACCAGCACCAGGACTGGAAGCAATCAGCCCCAGCATTTT | CATSTRTGSNQPQHF